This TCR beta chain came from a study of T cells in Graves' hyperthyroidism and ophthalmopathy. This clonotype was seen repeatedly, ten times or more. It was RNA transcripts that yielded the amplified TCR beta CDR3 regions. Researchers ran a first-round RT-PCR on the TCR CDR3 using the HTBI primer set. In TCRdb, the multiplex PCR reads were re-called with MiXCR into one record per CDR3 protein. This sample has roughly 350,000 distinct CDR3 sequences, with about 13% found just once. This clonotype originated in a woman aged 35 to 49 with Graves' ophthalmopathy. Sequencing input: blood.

The CDR3 reads CASSPKQTGGDGYTF. In DNA form, the CDR3 reads TGTGCCAGCAGTCCAAAACAGACAGGGGGCGATGGCTACACCTTC. The chain is built from TRBV6-1 and TRBJ1-2, with 10 bases fitting TRBD1. CDR1 and CDR2 (germline): MNHNS, SASEGT. With V trimmed by 5 bases and J by 6 bases, 9 bases remained unmatched. The CDR3 is 15 amino acids.